Following are 30 T cell receptor beta chains from one sample sequenced in a study of shared clonotypes between healthy human individuals. The method was immunoSEQ multiplex PCR; TCRdb's version includes in-frame clones alone and lacks a portion of them. The data show some 2,000,000 clones, about 95% seen once. Naive CD8 cells comprised CD45RO-negative, CCR7-positively selected cells, excluding terminally differentiated effector memory CD45RA+ cells. Material: naive CD8+ T cells sorted from blood. The source of these receptors is a man aged 18 to 30 in good health.

The J gene is TRBJ2-1, the V gene TRBV19; TRBD1 matches at 7 bases. The germline gives CDR1 LNHDA, CDR2 SQIVND (reference sequence). V trimming: 5 bases; J trimming: 6 bases; junction bases outside the gene matches: 7. The CDR3 consists of 14 residues. CDR3 sequence: CASSFTGALNEQFF. In nucleotides, the CDR3 is TGTGCCAGTAGTTTCACAGGGGCCCTCAATGAGCAGTTCTTC.

This clone was recorded only once. The J gene is TRBJ2-7, the V gene TRBV18; D may be TRBD2 (5 bases). Germline V CDR1 and CDR2: KGHSH, LQKENI. The V and J ends lost 2 bases and 2 bases respectively, with 13 bases between them. CDR3 length: 15 residues. The chain's CDR3 is CASSPVAGVPYEQYF. The CDR3 nucleotides are TGTGCCAGCTCACCAGTCGCCGGGGTCCCCTACGAGCAGTACTTC.

The chain combines TRBV6-6 with TRBJ2-5; possibly TRBD2 for D (6 bases). The V gene's germline CDR1 is MNHNY and CDR2 SVGAGI (reference sequence). Trimming left V 7 bases short and J 4 bases short, with 19 bases between. This CDR3 has 15 amino acids. The CDR3 protein is CASNGGAGQGETQYF. In DNA, the CDR3 is TGTGCCAGCAATGGTGGGGCGGGGCAGGGAGAGACCCAGTACTTC.

V and J are TRBV5-4 and TRBJ2-5, with D perhaps matching TRBD2 (5 bases). Trimming cost V 2 bases and J 3 bases, with 14 bases left between them. Germline V gene lookup returns CDR1 SGHNT and CDR2 YYREEE (reference sequence). The CDR3 is made up of 15 amino acids. CDR3 protein: CASSLYLGDKETQYF. In nucleotides, the CDR3 is TGTGCCAGCAGCTTATACCTCGGGGATAAAGAGACCCAGTACTTC.

This sequence joins TRBV27 and TRBJ1-4, with D unresolved. This CDR3 region has 14 residues. The V end was cut by 3 bases, the J end by 4 bases, with 9 bases between. In germline, CDR1 is MNHEY, CDR2 SMNVEV (reference sequence). The CDR3 DNA reads TGTGCCAGCAGTTTTAGCAGGAATAATGAAAAACTGTTTTTT. Translation gives CASSFSRNNEKLFF. Full variable domain (rest looked up from reference TRBV27 and TRBJ1-4): EAQVTQNPRYLITVTGKKLTVTCSQNMNHEYMSWYRQDPGLGLRQIYYSMNVEVTDKGDVPEGYKVSRKEKRNFPLILESPSPNQTSLYFCASSFSRNNEKLFFGSGTQLSVL.

The chain links TRBV5-8 to TRBJ2-1; TRBD1 is a possible D gene (5 bases). Looked up from germline, CDR1 is SGHTS and CDR2 is YDEGEE. Trimming removed 4 bases at V and 3 bases at J, with 11 bases between. CDR3 length: 14 residues. The CDR3 bases are TGTGCCAGCAGCCTGGGGCCGTACTACAATGAGCAGTTCTTC. Protein sequence: CASSLGPYYNEQFF.

The chain combines TRBV13 with TRBJ1-2; 9 positions match TRBD1. Germline loops: CDR1 PRHDT, CDR2 FYEKMQ (reference sequence). This CDR3 comprises 15 residues. Trimming removed 5 bases from V and 1 base from J; junction bases left unmatched: 5. DNA for the CDR3: TGTGCCAGCAGCCAAAAGGGACAGGGTAACTATGGCTACACCTTC. Translating gives CASSQKGQGNYGYTF. Variable domain in full (rest from reference TRBV13 and TRBJ1-2): AAGVIQSPRHLIKEKRETATLKCYPIPRHDTVYWYQQGPGQDPQFLISFYEKMQSDKGSIPDRFSAQQFSDYHSELNMSSLELGDSALYFCASSQKGQGNYGYTFGSGTRLTVV.

The chain carries TRBV4-2 and TRBJ2-5, with TRBD2 as a possible D gene (5 bases). The germline CDR1 and CDR2 sequences are LGHNA and YNFKEQ. Trimming pared 4 bases from V and 5 bases from J, leaving 17 bases between. This CDR3 is 15 amino acids long. The CDR3 nucleotides read TGTGCCAGCAGCCCTCGATTGGAGGTCTTGGAGACCCAGTACTTC. It translates to CASSPRLEVLETQYF.

The rearrangement links TRBV5-4 to TRBJ2-2; 10 bases line up with TRBD1. V was pared by 5 bases and J by 6 bases, with 10 bases of the junction left unmatched. Germline V gene lookup returns CDR1 SGHNT and CDR2 YYREEE (reference sequence). The CDR3 contains 16 residues. This CDR3 is CASSYGTGALPGELFF. The CDR3 DNA is TGTGCCAGCAGTTACGGGACAGGGGCCCTTCCCGGGGAGCTGTTTTTT.

The rearrangement uses TRBV6-6 and TRBJ1-1, with D possibly TRBD1 on 5 matching bases. The CDR3 sequence is 12 residues long. Germline lookup yields CDR1 MNHNY and CDR2 SVGAGI (reference sequence). The germline V and J ends were trimmed by 5 bases and 4 bases, with 8 bases remaining between them. In nucleotides, the CDR3 is TGTGCCAGCAGTAGTAGGGGCACTGAAGCTTTCTTT. The encoded protein is CASSSRGTEAFF.

The CDR3: CASSPPVGDGTYEQYF. In DNA, the CDR3 is TGTGCCAGCAGCCCCCCGGTGGGAGATGGAACCTACGAGCAGTACTTC. The chain links TRBV7-9 to TRBJ2-7, with D perhaps matching TRBD2 (5 bases). The CDR3 is 16 amino acids. Germline values: CDR1 SEHNR, CDR2 FQNEAQ (reference sequence). Trimming stripped 5 bases from V and 2 bases from J, with 19 bases between.

The sample holds one count of this clone. The rearrangement uses TRBV5-5 and TRBJ2-7; D remains ambiguous. The CDR3 has 13 residues. Trimming removed 1 base at V and 3 bases at J, with 8 bases between. Germline V lookup: CDR1 SGHKS, CDR2 YYEKEE (reference sequence). Written as DNA, the CDR3 is TGTGCCAGCAGCTTGTCCTCCGGCTACGAGCAGTACTTC. Protein sequence: CASSLSSGYEQYF.

The J gene is TRBJ2-5, the V gene TRBV2; D remains unclear. Trimming removed 10 bases at V and 5 bases at J, with 14 bases between. The CDR3 has 12 amino acids. Looked up from germline, CDR1 is SNHLY and CDR2 is FYNNEI. The CDR3: CATQSYQETQYF. The CDR3 DNA sequence: TGTGCCACCCAGAGTTATCAGGAGACCCAGTACTTC.

V is TRBV10-2 and J is TRBJ1-6, with a weak D call TRBD1 (6 bases). Trimming pared 7 bases from V and 0 bases from J, leaving 16 bases between. Germline V gene sequence: CDR1 WSHSY, CDR2 SAAADI. This CDR3 comprises 17 residues. The CDR3 loop is CASKRDTLSSYNSPLHF. The CDR3 nucleotides are TGCGCCAGCAAGAGGGACACCCTAAGCTCCTATAATTCACCCCTCCACTTT.

The rearrangement joins TRBV5-4 to TRBJ2-1; D is uncertain. Trimming took off 3 bases at V and 0 bases at J, with 10 bases between the two ends. Germline V gene data show CDR1 as SGHNT and CDR2 as YYREEE (reference sequence). The CDR3 has 15 residues. The CDR3 region is CASSSRTASYNEQFF. CDR3 DNA sequence: TGTGCCAGCAGCTCCCGGACCGCCTCCTACAATGAGCAGTTCTTC.

V is TRBV6-5 and J is TRBJ2-2; D is possibly TRBD1 (5 bases). Per germline, CDR1 MNHEY and CDR2 SVGAGI. The CDR3 sequence is 15 residues long. Trimming removed 3 bases at V and 6 bases at J, with 14 bases between. CDR3 nucleotides: TGTGCCAGCAGTTATCTCGGGCTAGGGGCCGGGGAGCTGTTTTTT. Translation: CASSYLGLGAGELFF.

This clone was recorded once. The rearrangement uses TRBV6-1 and TRBJ2-7; 8 positions agree with TRBD1. Germline trimming cut 7 bases from V and 2 bases from J; bases unmatched to any gene: 10. CDR3 length equals 15 residues. The germline V gene encodes CDR1 MNHNS and CDR2 SASEGT. CDR3 DNA sequence: TGTGCCAGCACCCAAACCCCGGACAGGGCCTACGAGCAGTACTTC. Its protein is CASTQTPDRAYEQYF.

This sequence joins TRBV4-3 and TRBJ2-7; D is perhaps TRBD1 or TRBD2 (5 bases each). This CDR3 has 16 residues. Looked up from germline, CDR1 is LGHNA and CDR2 is YSLEER. V gave up 3 bases and J gave up 1 base, with 16 bases separating them. CDR3 amino acids: CASSQGRGLKSYEQYF. CDR3 DNA sequence: TGCGCCAGCAGCCAGGGCCGGGGCCTAAAATCCTACGAGCAGTACTTC.

The CDR3 DNA follows: TGTGCCAGCAGTGATCGGGGGGAAACAGATACGCAGTATTTT. It translates to CASSDRGETDTQYF. This sequence joins TRBV6-1 and TRBJ2-3; 7 bases map to TRBD2. CDR3 length: 14 residues. Trimming took 3 bases from V and 3 from J; bases not matched to a gene: 3. The germline V gene has CDR1 MNHNS and CDR2 SASEGT.

The CDR3 nucleotides read TGCGCCAGCAGCCAAGATCGACAGGGAAACTATGGCTACACCTTC. It yields the protein CASSQDRQGNYGYTF. The V and J genes are TRBV4-1 and TRBJ1-2; TRBD1 agrees at 7 bases. The CDR3 loop spans 15 amino acids. V lost 0 bases to trimming and J lost 2 bases; unmatched junction nucleotides: 3. Germline assignment: CDR1 MGHRA and CDR2 YSYEKL.

This chain joins TRBV7-9 and TRBJ2-7; D is unclear. The ends were cut back, 5 bases at V and 0 bases at J, with 17 bases in the middle. The CDR3 sequence is 16 residues long. Germline assignment: CDR1 SEHNR and CDR2 FQNEAQ (reference sequence). This chain's CDR3 is CASSPSLGYSSYEQYF. Written as DNA, the CDR3 is TGTGCCAGCAGCCCCAGTCTGGGGTATAGCTCCTACGAGCAGTACTTC.

The chain links TRBV6-6 to TRBJ2-5; D remains unclear. Trimming left V 4 bases short and J 1 base short, with 13 bases between. The germline CDR1 and CDR2 sequences are MNHNY and SVGAGI (reference sequence). CDR3 length: 15 amino acids. In DNA, the CDR3 is TGTGCCAGCAGTTCCGCCCCGGCTAGCCAAGAGACCCAGTACTTC. Translated, it gives CASSSAPASQETQYF.

The chain carries TRBV5-3 and TRBJ2-2; 8 positions match TRBD1. TRBV5-3 counts as an open reading frame of uncertain function. V was pared by 0 bases and J by 1 base, with 2 bases of the junction left unmatched. The CDR3 runs 16 residues. The CDR3 DNA reads as TGTGCCAGAAGCTTGGAGGGACAGGTGAACACCGGGGAGCTGTTTTTT. Translation gives CARSLEGQVNTGELFF.

The rearrangement links TRBV5-1 to TRBJ2-1, with no clear D. The V and J ends lost 4 bases and 8 bases respectively, with 19 bases between them. The CDR3 extends over 15 amino acids. Germline V gene lookup returns CDR1 SGHRS and CDR2 YFSETQ. The CDR3 nucleotides read TGCGCCAGCAGCCTATTTGGGCTAGACGCGGATGAGCAGTTCTTC. It yields the protein CASSLFGLDADEQFF.

CDR3 in amino acids: CASSDPGRLPPSTDTQYF. Written as DNA, the CDR3 is TGTGCCAGCAGTGATCCGGGACGGCTACCACCTAGCACAGATACGCAGTATTTT. The chain combines TRBV2 with TRBJ2-3; either TRBD1 or TRBD2 may supply D (5 bases each). The CDR3 is 18 residues long. V lost 3 bases and J lost 0, with 19 bases in between. The V gene's germline CDR1 is SNHLY and CDR2 FYNNEI.

Concerning this clone itself: Other nucleotide sequences in the sample specify the same CDR3. The chain has TRBV4-1 and TRBJ2-7; possibly TRBD1 for D (6 bases). Germline loops: CDR1 MGHRA, CDR2 YSYEKL. V lost 2 bases to trimming and J lost 1 base, with 9 bases between them. The CDR3 is 14 residues long. CDR3 region: CASSQRDTSYEQYF. The CDR3 DNA reads TGCGCCAGCAGCCAAAGGGACACTTCCTACGAGCAGTACTTC.

This chain connects TRBV5-5 to TRBJ2-7; TRBD2 aligns across 10 bases. The CDR3 sequence is 15 residues long. CDR1 and CDR2 (germline): SGHKS, YYEKEE (reference sequence). The junction had 8 bases not matched to a gene; V was cut back by 4 bases and J by 4 bases. The CDR3 here is CASSILAGVNYEQYF. CDR3 coding DNA: TGTGCCAGCAGCATTCTAGCGGGAGTAAATTACGAGCAGTACTTC.

The chain is built from TRBV11-2 and TRBJ2-1; D is unclear. Trimming took 0 bases from V and 8 from J, leaving 5 bases between them. The germline CDR1 and CDR2 sequences are SGHAT and FQNNGV. The CDR3 consists of 12 residues. CDR3 DNA sequence: TGTGCCAGCAGCTTAGAAGGAGATGAGCAGTTCTTC. Translating it yields CASSLEGDEQFF.

The rearrangement links TRBV13 to TRBJ2-5; maybe TRBD1 (5 bases). The CDR3 consists of 14 residues. V was pared by 5 bases and J by 0 bases, with 10 bases between. Germline CDR1 is PRHDT and CDR2 is FYEKMQ (reference sequence). CDR3 sequence (DNA): TGTGCCAGCAGCGCGACAGTAAACCAAGAGACCCAGTACTTC. Residues: CASSATVNQETQYF.

The genes are TRBV19 and TRBJ2-7, with no clear D. V was trimmed by 5 bases and J by 5 bases, leaving 7 bases between them. This CDR3 is 11 amino acids long. Looked up from germline, CDR1 is LNHDA and CDR2 is SQIVND (reference sequence). For the CDR3, the DNA is TGTGCCAGTAGTGAAATGGACGAGCAGTACTTC. It specifies CASSEMDEQYF.